This T cell receptor (beta chain) came from a study of T-cell reconstitution after alpha-beta-depleted transplantation in children. Study outcomes and limitations: Surviving recipient T cells and intrathymic progenitors accounted for some patients' high TCRbeta diversity at day 60. After transplant, at about two months, alpha-beta T cells were reportedly derived from several hundred expanded graft clones. Counts and diversity of T cells one year after transplant came mostly from newly produced T cells.

Unique molecular identifiers were used to barcode this TCRbeta library. TCRdb independently ran MiXCR on the PCR reads; one entry per CDR3 protein. The sample yields fewer than 250,000 distinct CDR3 sequences, around a sixth seen once. The CDR3 spans 17 residues. From germline, CDR1 is SGHRS and CDR2 YFSETQ. The V end was cut by 1 base, the J end by 0 bases, with 17 bases between. There are a few counts of this clonotype. The antigen remains unidentified. The V gene is TRBV5-1, the J gene TRBJ2-7; D is perhaps TRBD1 (6 bases). Source: PBMCs, mostly from graft donor cells, taken 360 days after TCRalphabeta/CD19-depleted stem cell transplant. This receptor was obtained from a male patient aged 2-9 years who had a stem cell transplant for acute lymphoblastic leukemia, so the T cells may come from the graft donor. The CDR3 DNA reads TGCGCCAGCAGCTTGAGGTCAGGGGCCCAGAGCTCCTACGAGCAGTACTTC. Amino acid sequence: CASSLRSGAQSSYEQYF.